The source of this T cell receptor beta chain is a study of T-cell reconstitution after alpha-beta-depleted transplantation in children. Study-wide points: One year post-transplant, T-cell counts and diversity were largely derived from T cells produced anew. Two months or so post-transplant, alpha-beta T cells reportedly derived from several hundred expanded graft clones. Diversity of TCRbeta at day 60 was high in some patients, arising from surviving recipient T cells and thymic progenitors.

Unique molecular identifiers were built into the TCRbeta library. TCRdb fed the PCR reads into MiXCR, producing one record per CDR3 protein. The sample records more than 200,000 distinct CDR3 sequences, roughly a quarter being singletons. The sample holds many counts of this clonotype. Antigen unknown. V was cut by 3 bases and J by 4 bases, with 5 bases left in between. This CDR3 region has 12 residues. Germline V gene sequence: CDR1 SGHTA, CDR2 FQGNSA. Sequenced here: PBMCs, sampled before TCRalphabeta/CD19-depleted stem cell transplant. V is TRBV7-2 and J is TRBJ2-3; D gene uncertain. This clonotype originated in a girl under 10 years old with Fanconi anemia, due to receive a stem cell transplant. CDR3 sequence: CASSLGPDTQYF. The CDR3 nucleotides are TGTGCCAGCAGCTTGGGCCCAGATACGCAGTATTTT.